This is a list of T cell receptor beta chains from one sample in a study of a mutant IDH1 vaccine in newly diagnosed glioma. Generated by immunoSEQ multiplex PCR, the TCRdb table keeps only in-frame clones and is missing some. The sample lists approximately 100,000 clones; about 90% were seen once. What these receptors recognize is not known. The input for sequencing was PBMCs, taken from a glioma patient whose treatment included an IDH1 peptide vaccine. These receptors were taken from a woman aged 45-59 years with glioma. Both conserved end residues are part of each CDR3. The D gene is left open where the match is weak. Size values are once, few and many counts, or a class for expanded clones, and some rows have none.

d_call j_call v_call clone_size cdr3_nt cdr3_aa
TRBD1 TRBJ2-7 TRBV6-5 - TGTGCCAGCAGCTACAGGGGGTACTCCTACGAGCAGTACTTC CASSYRGYSYEQYF
- TRBJ2-7 TRBV5-1 - TGCGCCAGCAGCTTGGATGTAGGGAGCTCCTACGAGCAGTACTTC CASSLDVGSSYEQYF
- TRBJ2-5 TRBV18 - TGTGCCAGCTCACGTCGTCGAACCAGGGAGACCCAGTACTTC CASSRRRTRETQYF
TRBD2 TRBJ2-2 TRBV5-1 - TGCGCCAGCAGCTTGAGCCTAGCGGGGGCCACCGGGGAGCTGTTTTTT CASSLSLAGATGELFF
TRBD2 TRBJ2-4 TRBV18 - TGTGCCAGCTCACCACAGGGGCCCGGGGGGGCCAAAAACATTCAGTACTTC CASSPQGPGGAKNIQYF
TRBD1 TRBJ1-6 TRBV7-9 - TGTGCCAGCAGCTTAGGAAACAGGGGAGGTTCACCCCTCCACTTT CASSLGNRGGSPLHF
- TRBJ2-5 TRBV7-2 - TGTGCCAGCAGCTTACAGGACACTGTAGAGACCCAGTACTTC CASSLQDTVETQYF
- TRBJ1-5 TRBV7-9 - TGTGCCAGCAGCTTAGAGGGAGGCCAGCCCCAGCATTTT CASSLEGGQPQHF
- TRBJ1-3 TRBV5-1 once TGCGCCAGCAGCTTGGACGTCGGAAACACCATATATTTT CASSLDVGNTIYF
- TRBJ2-6 TRBV19 few TGTGCCAGTAGTATAGGGACTGGGTCCTCTGGGGCCAACGTCCTGACTTTC CASSIGTGSSGANVLTF
- TRBJ1-5 TRBV27 - TGTGCCAGCAGTTACGGACGGGGGAGGTTCAATCAGCCCCAGCATTTT CASSYGRGRFNQPQHF
- TRBJ1-2 TRBV28 - TGTGCCAACCGGGCTCCAGGGGATGGCTACACCTTC CANRAPGDGYTF
TRBD2 TRBJ2-4 TRBV2 - TGTGCCAGCAGTGAGAATCTAGCGGGCGGGGGCAAAAACATTCAGTACTTC CASSENLAGGGKNIQYF
TRBD1 TRBJ2-7 TRBV28 - TGTGCCAGCAGCTCTCCGGGGACAGTAAACTCCTACGAGCAGTACTTC CASSSPGTVNSYEQYF
TRBD2 TRBJ2-3 TRBV4-2 - TGTGCCAGCAGCCAAGATCCGGGAGGGCCGAGGACAGATACGCAGTATTTT CASSQDPGGPRTDTQYF
- TRBJ2-5 TRBV27 - TGTGCCAGCACCCCACAAGAGACCCAGTACTTC CASTPQETQYF
TRBD1 TRBJ2-7 TRBV25-1 - TGTGCCAGCAGTCCAGGGGGCTACGAGCAGTACTTC CASSPGGYEQYF
- TRBJ1-1 TRBV7-9 few TGTGCCAGCAGCTTAGGGACTGAAGCTTTCTTT CASSLGTEAFF
- TRBJ2-7 TRBV6-5 - TGTGCCAGCAGTTACTCCCGGGGAATGCTGTACTTC CASSYSRGMLYF
- TRBJ2-7 TRBV10-3 - TGTGCCATCAGACCGGGGGATTCCTACGAGCAGTACTTC CAIRPGDSYEQYF
- TRBJ2-1 TRBV19 - TGTGCCAGTAGTATGGATGGCGCCTACAATGAGCAGTTCTTC CASSMDGAYNEQFF
- TRBJ1-5 TRBV13 - TGTGCCAGCAGCTTACAGGGCGATCAGCCCCAGCATTTT CASSLQGDQPQHF
TRBD1 TRBJ2-5 TRBV5-1 few TGCGCCAGCAGCCCCGGGACAGGGGGCGTTTGGGGCGAGACCCAGTACTTC CASSPGTGGVWGETQYF
- TRBJ2-5 TRBV27 - TGTGCCAGCAGTCCCGCCGGAGAGGGGAAGGGGGAGACCCAGTACTTC CASSPAGEGKGETQYF
TRBD2 TRBJ2-1 TRBV2 - TGTGCCAGCAGTGTCCAGCGGGAGGGATGGAATGAGCAGTTCTTC CASSVQREGWNEQFF
- TRBJ1-1 TRBV11-2 once TGTGCCAGCAGCTTAGAGGGGCCGAACACTGAAGCTTTCTTT CASSLEGPNTEAFF
- TRBJ2-5 TRBV27 many TGTGCCAGCAGTTTCCGGCGGGATGGGGCCCAGTACTTC CASSFRRDGAQYF
- TRBJ2-3 TRBV27 - TGTGCCAGCAGTTCCGGGAGATACACAGATACGCAGTATTTT CASSSGRYTDTQYF
- TRBJ2-7 TRBV6-6 - TGTGCCAGCAGTTACTCAGATAACTACGAGCAGTACTTC CASSYSDNYEQYF
- TRBJ2-1 TRBV19 - TGTGCCAGTTCCCAGGGGTACAATGAGCAGTTCTTC CASSQGYNEQFF
TRBD1 TRBJ2-7 TRBV7-9 - TGTGCCAGCAGCGCCGGGACAGGGGGCAGCTACGAGCAGTACTTC CASSAGTGGSYEQYF
- TRBJ1-2 TRBV29-1 - TGCAGCGTTCGAGATAACTATGGCTACACCTTC CSVRDNYGYTF
TRBD2 TRBJ2-7 TRBV2 - TGTGCCAGCTATAGCGGGAGAGGGTCCGAGCAGTACTTC CASYSGRGSEQYF
- TRBJ1-2 TRBV7-2 - TGTGCCAGCAGCTTAGGAGTATACACTAACTATGGCTACACCTTC CASSLGVYTNYGYTF
TRBD1 TRBJ1-1 TRBV6-4 - TGTGCCAGCGGGGGGGACAGGAACACTGAAGCTTTCTTT CASGGDRNTEAFF
TRBD1 TRBJ1-4 TRBV11-2 once TGTGCCAGCAGCTTACAGTTAGGGACAGGGAATGAAAAACTGTTTTTT CASSLQLGTGNEKLFF
- TRBJ2-7 TRBV4-2 - TGTGCCAGCAGCGAAGACTATCGCGAGCAGTACTTC CASSEDYREQYF
- TRBJ2-7 TRBV6-1 - TGTGCCAGCGAGCGGTCGGGAAGCTCCTACGAGCAGTACTTC CASERSGSSYEQYF
- TRBJ2-1 TRBV28 - TGTGCCAGCAGTTTATACGGGTCCTACAATGAGCAGTTCTTC CASSLYGSYNEQFF
- TRBJ2-7 TRBV27 - TGTGCCAGCAGTCGCGTGGGAGCGAGTGGTACCGAGCAGTACTTC CASSRVGASGTEQYF
TRBD1 TRBJ1-4 TRBV5-1 - TGCGCCAGCAGCTTGGCCCCCATGACTTCACAGGGGGCGAGTGATGAAAAACTGTTTTTT CASSLAPMTSQGASDEKLFF
TRBD1 TRBJ1-2 TRBV5-1 - TGCGCCAGCAGCGAAGGGACAGTCCTTACTAACTATGGCTACACCTTC CASSEGTVLTNYGYTF
TRBD2 TRBJ2-2 TRBV5-1 - TGCGCCAGCAGCCCGACTAGCGGGGCCGCAACCGGGGAGCTGTTTTTT CASSPTSGAATGELFF
- TRBJ1-2 TRBV6-5 - TGTGCCAGCAGTTCCCTTCGGCAGGGCCATGGCTACACCTTC CASSSLRQGHGYTF
- TRBJ1-2 TRBV11-2 once TGTGCCAGCAGCTCCAACAGGGATGGCTACACCTTC CASSSNRDGYTF
- TRBJ1-5 TRBV2 - TGTGCCAGCAGTCGTGACAGAAATCAGCCCCAGCATTTT CASSRDRNQPQHF
- TRBJ1-5 TRBV10-3 - TGTGCCATCAGTGTTGAAGGGAATCAGCCCCAGCATTTT CAISVEGNQPQHF
- TRBJ2-3 TRBV15 - TGTGCCACCAGCAGAGGACCTAGCACAGATACGCAGTATTTT CATSRGPSTDTQYF